Sequencing of this T cell receptor beta chain was carried out in a study of Tregs in tolerant kidney transplant recipients (dated by TCRdb to between 2018 and 2021). Turning to the overall study: The study applied TCRbeta sequencing to find donor-specific regulatory T cells before combined kidney and bone marrow transplantation and then followed those same cells after transplant.

For TCRbeta CDR3 sequencing, genomic DNA from the sorted cells was extracted using the QIAGEN DNeasy Blood and Tissue Kit. Through immunoSEQ, high-throughput TCRbeta CDR3 sequencing was done commercially, including PCR amplification with internal controls and bias correction. The paper's data handling went like this. Unique productive TCRbeta sequences were defined by CDR3 nucleotide sequence where primers matched, and otherwise by CDR3 amino acid sequence together with Vbeta and Jbeta genes. As a correction for sorting error, sequences shared between sorted populations at a frequency ratio of 2:1 or less were discarded, and the remaining shared sequences were assigned to the higher population. A sequence was defined as donor-reactive if the sequence was expanded at least 5-fold in CFSE-low cells compared with unstimulated cells and had a frequency of at least 0.01% in CFSE-low cells. Jensen-Shannon divergence, calculated on the top 100 TCRbeta sequences ranked by frequency, was used to quantify repertoire divergence. For any sample with multiple sequencing runs, sorting error was corrected in each run separately before the runs were pooled. In TCRdb, the immuneACCESS table is reduced to in-frame sequences with V and J assigned. These tables do not hold every clone; where another copy was compared, an unresolved V gene accounts for under half, and the others remain unexplained. The V and J calls and clone size come from that table; D and trimming were worked out from the DNA. In all, the sample holds tens of thousands of clones, and roughly 86% of those were seen once. The biggest ten clones account for 3.5% to 4% of the sample.

Summary of the overall study and its limitations: The study was limited by small patient numbers, and the findings need validation in larger populations and under other immunosuppression protocols. Biological reproducibility was not directly assessed, although technical replication error appeared to be minimal. Donor-specific Treg expansion was found to exceed global Treg expansion in tolerant patients, suggesting antigen-driven rather than nonspecific expansion. Expanding Tregs with activated donor B cells appeared to identify the most biologically relevant and donor-specific TCRbeta repertoire. Because the PCR primers were changed over time for some patients, nucleotide-level comparison could not be performed across the samples from those patients.

The sample's time point label, decoded: 6 months after combined kidney and bone marrow transplant. Related donors were used in the transplants with nonmyeloablative bone marrow transplantation, and mixed chimerism was transient in the human trials. Thawed PBMCs were FACS-sorted into unstimulated Tregs (CD4+CD25+CD127-), CD4+ non-Tregs (CD4+CD25-), CD4 cells and CD8 cells. Several combined kidney and bone marrow transplant recipients from the ITN036ST trial were included as patients, and samples were available only from these trial subjects. Healthy control blood was separated into PBMCs by Ficoll density gradient and cryopreserved, and patient PBMCs were collected both before and after transplant. CDR1 and CDR2 are read off the germline V gene as SGHTA and FQGNSA. From its cysteine to its phenylalanine, the CDR3 spans 13 amino acids. The CDR3 DNA has 39 bases and is translated from base 1. Germline trimming amounts to 5 bases on V and 4 bases on J, with 4 as the count of junction bases outside the gene matches.

This clone turned up a few times. Its antigen remains unidentified. Base-call qualities are not available, and no considerably larger clone is one nucleotide away. This sequence uses TRBV7-2 and TRBJ1-2; TRBD1 aligns with 7 central bases. This specimen was CD4+ T cells from blood (PBMCs), taken 6 months after the transplant. The sequence was obtained from a human patient who received a combined kidney and bone marrow transplant. Following transplantation, part of the T cell population may be supplied by the graft donor rather than the patient. For the CDR3, the sequence is CASSRGLPYGYTF. At the DNA level, the sequence is TGTGCCAGCAGCAGGGGGCTCCCCTATGGCTACACCTTC.